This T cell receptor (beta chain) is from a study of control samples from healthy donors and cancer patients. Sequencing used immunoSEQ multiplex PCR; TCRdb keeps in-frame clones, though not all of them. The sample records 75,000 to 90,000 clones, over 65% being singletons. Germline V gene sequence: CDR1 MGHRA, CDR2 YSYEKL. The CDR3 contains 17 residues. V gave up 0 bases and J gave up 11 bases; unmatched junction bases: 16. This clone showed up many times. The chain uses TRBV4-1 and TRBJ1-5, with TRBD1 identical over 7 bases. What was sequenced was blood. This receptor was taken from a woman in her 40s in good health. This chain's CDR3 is CASSQDPLWTGGTAQHF. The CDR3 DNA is TGCGCCAGCAGCCAAGATCCCCTCTGGACAGGCGGCACGGCCCAGCATTTT.